This TCR beta chain was recorded in a study of shared clonotypes between healthy human individuals. Study summary: CD4 naive cells filled three plates per donor, CD4 memory three, CD8 naive two and CD8 memory one.

V lost 4 bases, J lost 0 bases, and 8 bases lay in between. Germline V CDR1 and CDR2: SGHRS, YFSETQ. CDR3 length: 14 amino acids. This clone came up a few times. The sample holds other DNA sequences that translate to the same CDR3. Samples underwent the assay at deep level. Profiled with immunoSEQ multiplex PCR; TCRdb holds only in-frame clones, not every one. Of under 850,000 clones listed, around 77% were seen once; the top ten hold 1.8%. The sequencing sample was made of memory CD4+ T cells sorted from blood. The subset: CD45RA-negative fraction. The source is a woman aged 30 to 39 in good health. The chain has TRBV5-1 and TRBJ2-1; D unclear. CDR3 residues: CASSLSSSYNEQFF. The CDR3 region has the DNA TGCGCCAGCAGCCTCAGCAGCTCCTACAATGAGCAGTTCTTC.